This entry lists 19 T cell receptor beta chains sequenced from one sample in a study of shared clonotypes between healthy human individuals. Sequencing was performed with immunoSEQ multiplex PCR; in TCRdb, only in-frame clones are kept and a portion is missing. The sample includes a few million clones, 90% to 95% seen only once; the top ten take around 0.14%. The sequencing input was naive CD4+ T cells sorted from blood. The subset is: CD45RA+ positively selected. These receptors came from a man aged 18 to 35 in good health.

This chain joins TRBV5-6 and TRBJ2-5, with D tentatively TRBD1 (5 bases). The germline CDR1 and CDR2 sequences are SGHDT and YYEEEE. V gave up 6 bases and J gave up 5 bases, with 14 bases separating them. The CDR3 is 13 amino acids. In DNA form, the CDR3 reads TGTGCCAGCACCAAGGACACTATGGAGACCCAGTACTTC. Encoded protein: CASTKDTMETQYF.

This clone occurred once. The chain links TRBV28 to TRBJ1-3, with D uncertain. Deletions cut 2 bases from V and 9 bases from J, with 11 bases between. This CDR3 has 13 residues. Germline V gene sequence: CDR1 MDHEN, CDR2 SYDVKM. CDR3 protein: CASSLPTTGTIYF. DNA of the CDR3: TGTGCCAGCAGTTTACCAACGACGGGCACCATATATTTT.

The genes are TRBV5-1 and TRBJ2-3; D might be TRBD2 (6 bases). The CDR3 spans 18 residues. Per the germline V gene, CDR1 is SGHRS and CDR2 is YFSETQ. V was clipped by 1 base and J by 2 bases, with 20 bases between them. The CDR3 is CASSLFQLGGTHTDTQYF. CDR3 coding DNA: TGCGCCAGCAGCTTGTTCCAGCTAGGAGGGACTCACACAGATACGCAGTATTTT.

The CDR3 nucleotides are TGTGCCAGTACTACGCGGACAGGAGAAGCCCAGTACTTC. Protein: CASTTRTGEAQYF. V gene TRBV19 combines with J gene TRBJ2-5, with 7 bases that match TRBD1. Trimming at V came to 7 bases and at J to 9 bases, leaving 11 bases not matched to a gene. This CDR3 has 13 residues. Germline lookup yields CDR1 LNHDA and CDR2 SQIVND (reference sequence).

V is TRBV6-5 and J is TRBJ1-3, with 8 bases lining up with TRBD1. Per the germline V gene, CDR1 is MNHEY and CDR2 is SVGAGI. Trimming at V came to 5 bases and at J to 2 bases, leaving 5 bases not matched to a gene. The CDR3 length is 15 residues. The CDR3 nucleotides are TGTGCCAGCAGTCGCCCGACAGGGGCTGGAAACACCATATATTTT. Protein product: CASSRPTGAGNTIYF.

The V gene is TRBV2, the J gene TRBJ1-1; the match to TRBD1 covers 7 bases. V was clipped by 4 bases and J by 2 bases; unmatched bases: 4. Germline assignment: CDR1 SNHLY and CDR2 FYNNEI. CDR3 size: 14 residues. CDR3 region: CASSVGTANTEAFF. CDR3 DNA sequence: TGTGCCAGCAGTGTAGGGACAGCCAACACTGAAGCTTTCTTT. The full variable domain, rest sourced from reference TRBV2 and TRBJ1-1, is EPEVTQTPSHQVTQMGQEVILRCVPISNHLYFYWYRQILGQKVEFLVSFYNNEISEKSEIFDDQFSVERPDGSNFTLKIRSTKLEDSAMYFCASSVGTANTEAFFGQGTRLTVV.

Points on this clone: This CDR3 is also generated by other DNA sequences in the sample. This chain uses TRBV5-4 with TRBJ2-7; TRBD2 might be the D (6 bases). V was shortened by 2 bases and J by 0 bases, with 9 bases between the two germline ends. The CDR3 is 14 residues long. The germline V gene encodes CDR1 SGHNT and CDR2 YYREEE (reference sequence). This chain's CDR3 is CASSFIGGSYEQYF. CDR3 DNA sequence: TGTGCCAGCAGCTTCATCGGGGGCTCCTACGAGCAGTACTTC.

This clone was observed a few times. The chain links TRBV5-1 to TRBJ1-6, with D hard to call. This CDR3 has 14 residues. Trimming shortened V by 6 bases and J by 10 bases, and 17 bases separated the two germline ends. Germline V gives CDR1 SGHRS, CDR2 YFSETQ. The CDR3 spells CASKSDWVNSPLHF. The CDR3 DNA sequence: TGCGCCAGCAAGTCGGATTGGGTTAACTCACCCCTCCACTTT.

The chain is built from TRBV5-1 and TRBJ2-3; D is possibly TRBD2 (5 bases). The length of the CDR3 is 13 residues. The germline gives CDR1 SGHRS, CDR2 YFSETQ. V lost 4 bases to trimming and J lost 2 bases, with 8 bases between them. The CDR3 is CASSQEATDTQYF. The DNA of the CDR3 is TGCGCCAGCAGCCAGGAGGCCACAGATACGCAGTATTTT.

The chain combines TRBV18 with TRBJ2-7; D not resolved. From germline, CDR1 is KGHSH and CDR2 LQKENI. V gave up 0 bases and J gave up 3 bases, with 9 bases separating them. The CDR3 is 14 residues long. CDR3 bases: TGTGCCAGCTCACCACCCCTGTTGAGCTACGAGCAGTACTTC. Amino acids: CASSPPLLSYEQYF.

This sequence joins TRBV18 and TRBJ2-5; TRBD1 aligns across 9 bases. V shed 3 bases and J 3 bases; nucleotides not matched to a gene: 2. The CDR3 is 14 residues long. Germline V gives CDR1 KGHSH, CDR2 LQKENI. In DNA form, the CDR3 reads TGTGCCAGCTCACCCTGGGACAGGGAAGAGACCCAGTACTTC. This sequence encodes CASSPWDREETQYF.

J is TRBJ1-1 and V is TRBV6-5; 7 bases map to TRBD1. Germline V lookup: CDR1 MNHEY, CDR2 SVGAGI. The CDR3 length is 14 residues. Germline trimming cut 8 bases from V and 6 bases from J; bases unmatched to any gene: 12. Here the CDR3 reads CASHMDRKVAEAFF. The CDR3 DNA follows: TGTGCCAGCCATATGGACAGGAAAGTCGCTGAAGCTTTCTTT.

This rearrangement joins TRBV5-4 to TRBJ1-6, with TRBD1 identical over 7 bases. Trimming removed 5 bases from V and 0 bases from J; junction bases left unmatched: 8. The germline V gene has CDR1 SGHNT and CDR2 YYREEE (reference sequence). CDR3 length equals 17 residues. This CDR3 reads CASRPTGVGSYNSPLHF. CDR3 DNA sequence: TGTGCCAGCAGGCCTACAGGGGTCGGCTCCTATAATTCACCCCTCCACTTT. The complete variable domain, with remaining parts taken from reference TRBV5-4 and TRBJ1-6, reads ETGVTQSPTHLIKTRGQQVTLRCSSQSGHNTVSWYQQALGQGPQFIFQYYREEENGRGNFPPRFSGLQFPNYSSELNVNALELDDSALYLCASRPTGVGSYNSPLHFGNGTRLTVT.

This chain connects TRBV6-5 to TRBJ2-3; no reliable D call. This CDR3 spans 15 amino acids. V was clipped by 0 bases and J by 6 bases, with 13 bases between them. The germline V gene encodes CDR1 MNHEY and CDR2 SVGAGI. CDR3 bases: TGTGCCAGCAGTTACTCGAGTACCGGAATGGATACGCAGTATTTT. It specifies CASSYSSTGMDTQYF.

This clone has just one count. The genes are TRBV5-1 and TRBJ1-5, with D possibly matching TRBD1 (5 bases). CDR3 length equals 15 residues. V lost 2 bases and J lost 6, with 15 bases in between. Germline CDR1 reads SGHRS; CDR2 reads YFSETQ. The CDR3 loop is CASSLEGSGTQPQHF. CDR3 nucleotide sequence: TGCGCCAGCAGCTTAGAAGGGTCGGGGACTCAGCCCCAGCATTTT.

This chain uses TRBV2 with TRBJ2-5, with TRBD2 matching 10 bases. Per germline, CDR1 SNHLY and CDR2 FYNNEI. V gave up 5 bases and J gave up 4 bases; unmatched junction bases: 7. This CDR3 has 15 residues. The CDR3 reads CASSYSGGSPETQYF. In DNA, the CDR3 is TGTGCCAGCAGTTATAGCGGGGGGAGCCCAGAGACCCAGTACTTC.

The rearrangement uses TRBV10-3 and TRBJ1-6; the match to TRBD1 covers 7 bases. The CDR3 has 13 residues. V dropped 10 bases and J dropped 5; count of bases not matched to a gene: 5. Germline V CDR1 and CDR2: ENHRY, SYGVKD. Here the CDR3 reads CASGTVNNSPLHF. As DNA, the CDR3 is TGTGCCAGTGGGACAGTAAATAATTCACCCCTCCACTTT.

This sequence joins TRBV6-1 and TRBJ2-7, with 7 nucleotides matching TRBD1. After removal of 2 bases from V and 0 bases from J, the junction contained 13 bases not matched to a gene. There are 18 residues in the CDR3. Looked up from germline, CDR1 is MNHNS and CDR2 is SASEGT. As DNA, the CDR3 is TGTGCCAGCAGTGAAAGGGACAGCGTACAAGTCCCCTCCTACGAGCAGTACTTC. Encoded protein: CASSERDSVQVPSYEQYF.

In this sample, this clone turned up once. The chain employs TRBV11-2 and TRBJ2-2; D might be TRBD1 (6 bases). Trimming removed 9 bases at V and 2 bases at J, with 7 bases between. Germline V gene lookup returns CDR1 SGHAT and CDR2 FQNNGV. CDR3 length: 12 residues. The CDR3 DNA reads as TGTGCCAGGGACAGAAACACCGGGGAGCTGTTTTTT. Translated: CARDRNTGELFF.